Many counts were recorded for the clone carrying this TCR beta chain. The time point is: patch test 2, 6 weeks after DPC sensitization. Regarding treatment: therapeutic diphenylcyclopropenone sensitization with weekly scalp DPC. Someone pulled total RNA out of unfractionated whole blood. The data were taken from a study of human T cells and chemical hapten exposure. Background on the study: The sensitizer, 2% DPC, was used on 2 cm by 2 cm of upper inner arm skin.

What the library attached to individual cDNA molecules were unique molecular identifiers. TCRdb reprocessed the RACE reads via MiXCR and lists one record per CDR3 protein. The sample lists some 150,000 distinct CDR3 sequences, 12% seen once, with 1.3% to 1.5% in the top ten. The CDR3 is 17 amino acids. The germline V gene has CDR1 KGHDR and CDR2 SFDVKD. V lost 3 bases, J lost 4 bases, and 9 bases stayed unmatched. The chain uses TRBV24-1 and TRBJ1-2, with TRBD1 matching over 11 bases. The input for sequencing was whole blood, taken in connection with sensitization to the hapten diphenylcyclopropenone (DPC). This clonotype was sampled from a woman aged 45 to 65 with alopecia areata. Some clones in this sample may be carry-over from other donors' samples. CDR3 DNA sequence: TGTGCCACCAGTGATCCGGGACAGGGGGGCACGGCCTATGGCTACACCTTC. Its protein is CATSDPGQGGTAYGYTF.